This TCR beta chain was sequenced in a study of T cell responses to AZD1222 COVID-19 vaccine (dated by TCRdb to 2020 to 2022). About the investigation overall: AZD1222 recipients whose second dose came at about 4 weeks and those whose second dose came at about 12 weeks were combined into one group, since spike-specific TCR depth and breadth did not differ between the two schedules. TCR sequencing was performed for roughly 250 trial participants, of whom 207 were given two doses of AZD1222 and around 25 were given two doses of MenACWY control vaccine. Enrollment into the trials was organized by age into subgroups of 18-55, 56-69 and 70-plus years, and those subgroups contained approximately 160, 26 and 62 TCR-sequenced participants, respectively. Points the paper makes about the study in general: Reportedly, close to half of the unique spike-specific TCRs recognized epitopes lying outside the regions that are mutated in the B.1.351 and B.1.1.7 variants. Because no day 14 peak-response samples were available, repertoires were characterized only after the peak T cell response. A significant rise in spike-specific TCR breadth and depth was observed after two AZD1222 doses relative to day 0 and relative to MenACWY recipients. In the small 56-69-year group, the increase in depth fell short of significance, most likely because of low power. Most participants were white British and females outnumbered males, and the authors suggested that clonal diversity may have been underestimated. Only five to seven AZD1222 recipients were SARS-CoV-2 seropositive at baseline, limiting conclusions about previously exposed vaccinees. CD4 TCRs associated with the vaccine covered the entire spike protein, and the dominant responses were in regions 160-218 and 743-854.

The sample's time point label is to be understood as: baseline before first vaccination. Vaccinee samples came from UK trials COV001 and COV002, including a single-blind randomized controlled phase 2/3 trial of AZD1222 (ChAdOx1 nCoV-19) in healthy adults. For TCRbeta chain sequencing, PBMC samples from trial participants were taken at day 0 and at day 28 after the second dose. The CDR3 regions of human TCRbeta chains were analyzed by immunosequencing. The paper's processing steps were these. TCRs in the repertoires were matched against a reference library of SARS-CoV-2-specific TCRs that had been generated with the MIRA antigen-specificity platform. Breadth was defined as the fraction of unique TCRs that were SARS-CoV-2-associated, and depth was defined as the fraction of total T cells that were SARS-CoV-2-associated. Using the MIRA data, every spike-specific TCR was mapped to the spike region that the TCR reacted to and assigned to either a CD4 or a CD8 class. Log10-transformed breadth and depth values were compared by one-way ANOVA with Sidak's multiple comparisons tests. TCRdb obtained this table from immuneACCESS and retained in-frame rearrangements with V and J assigned. These tables miss some clones; where compared with another copy, unresolved V genes account for less than half of the shortfall, and the remainder is unexplained. That table gives V, J and clone size, and the DNA gave D and trimming. The sample table contains around 200,000 clones; only one count was recorded for about nine tenths of them. Roughly 0.99% of the sample lies in the top ten.

On this clone itself: Its target antigen remains unknown. No clone much larger than this one lies a single base away; base qualities are absent.

The germline V gene encodes CDR1 SGDLS and CDR2 YYNGEE. Taken from cysteine to phenylalanine, the CDR3 has 14 residues. The retained sequence is limited to the CDR3, 42 bases, with the frame set at the first base. Relative to germline, V is 0 bases shorter and J is 0 bases shorter, with 6 bases between their ends. The chain is encoded by TRBV9 joined to TRBJ1-2, with the D gene uncertain. This TCR derives from an adult in good health. The material was peripheral blood, obtained on day 0 of AZD1222 vaccination. The sequence in DNA is TGTGCCAGCAGCGTAGGGAGTTCTAACTATGGCTACACCTTC. Translated, this gives CASSVGSSNYGYTF.